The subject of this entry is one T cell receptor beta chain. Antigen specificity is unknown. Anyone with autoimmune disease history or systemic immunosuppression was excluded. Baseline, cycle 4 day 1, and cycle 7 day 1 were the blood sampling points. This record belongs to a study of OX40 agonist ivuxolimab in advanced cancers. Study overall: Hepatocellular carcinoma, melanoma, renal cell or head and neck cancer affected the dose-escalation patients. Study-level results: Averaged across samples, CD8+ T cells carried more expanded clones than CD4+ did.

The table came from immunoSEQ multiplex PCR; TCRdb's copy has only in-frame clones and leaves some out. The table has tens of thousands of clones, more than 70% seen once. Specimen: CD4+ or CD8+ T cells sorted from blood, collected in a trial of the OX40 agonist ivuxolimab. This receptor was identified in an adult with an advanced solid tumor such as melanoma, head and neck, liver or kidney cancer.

CDR3 nucleotides: TGTGCCAGCAGTGAAAGAGGCCGCACAGATACGCAGTATTTT. Encoded protein: CASSERGRTDTQYF. The chain is built from TRBV2 and TRBJ2-3, with unresolved D. There are 14 residues in the CDR3. The V end lost 2 bases, the J end lost 1 base, and 7 bases lay between the germline ends. Germline CDR1 SNHLY, CDR2 FYNNEI.